This T cell receptor beta chain was recovered during a study of molecular identifiers for immune sequencing clone quantification. Listed TCR primers, together with previously described methods, were used for the bulk TCR libraries. TCRdb reprocessed the PCR reads with MiXCR, giving one entry per CDR3 protein. The sample includes over 55,000 distinct CDR3 sequences, around a sixth of them seen just once. Comments on this clonotype: Its antigen is not identified.

Whole-study results and caveats: In naive cells, under 1% of molecules belonged to clones above 20 RNA copies, against over 97% in effector cells.

This CDR3 has 15 residues. Trimming removed 3 bases from V and 0 bases from J, with 15 bases in between. Germline CDR1 and CDR2: DFQATT and SNEGSKA (reference sequence). The sequencing input was naive CD8+ T cells from blood, with Jurkat cell RNA spiked in. Subset described: FACS-sorted CD8+CD4-CCR7+CD45RA+ naive T cells. The clonotype was recovered from a human donor in good health. Some libraries in this study had Jurkat cell RNA spiked in. The chain recombines TRBV20-1 with TRBJ2-7; D may match TRBD1 or TRBD2 (5 bases each). In nucleotides, the CDR3 is TGCAGTGCTAGGGGGCTAGCCCCTAGCTCCTACGAGCAGTACTTC. Its protein is CSARGLAPSSYEQYF.